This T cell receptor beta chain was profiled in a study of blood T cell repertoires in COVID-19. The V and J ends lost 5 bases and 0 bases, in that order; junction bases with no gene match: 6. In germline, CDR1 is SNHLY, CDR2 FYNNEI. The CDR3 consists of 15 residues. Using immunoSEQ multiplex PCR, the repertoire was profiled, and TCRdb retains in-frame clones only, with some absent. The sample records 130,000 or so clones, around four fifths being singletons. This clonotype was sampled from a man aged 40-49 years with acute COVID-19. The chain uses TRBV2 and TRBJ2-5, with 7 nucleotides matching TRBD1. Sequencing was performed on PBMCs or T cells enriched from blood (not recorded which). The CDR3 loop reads CASSRQGRNQETQYF. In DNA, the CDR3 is TGTGCCAGCAGTCGACAGGGACGGAACCAAGAGACCCAGTACTTC. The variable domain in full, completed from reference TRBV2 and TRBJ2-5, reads EPEVTQTPSHQVTQMGQEVILRCVPISNHLYFYWYRQILGQKVEFLVSFYNNEISEKSEIFDDQFSVERPDGSNFTLKIRSTKLEDSAMYFCASSRQGRNQETQYFGPGTRLLVL.